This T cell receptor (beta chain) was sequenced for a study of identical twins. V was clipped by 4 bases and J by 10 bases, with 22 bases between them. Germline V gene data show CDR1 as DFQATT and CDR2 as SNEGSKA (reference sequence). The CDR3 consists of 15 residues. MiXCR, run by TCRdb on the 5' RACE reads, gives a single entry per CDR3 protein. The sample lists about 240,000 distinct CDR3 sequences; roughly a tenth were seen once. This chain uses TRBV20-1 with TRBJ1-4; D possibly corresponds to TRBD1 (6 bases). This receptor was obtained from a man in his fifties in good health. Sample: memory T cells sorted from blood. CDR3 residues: CSATGGGMGKGKLFF. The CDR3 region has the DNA TGCAGTGCTACTGGGGGCGGGATGGGTAAGGGAAAACTGTTTTTT.